The entry below gives a single TCR beta chain sequence along with its context. Its antigen is currently not known. Base qualities were left out, and no much larger clone turns up one base away. TCRbeta CDR3 regions were amplified from genomic DNA using the immunoSEQ Assay, a bias-controlled multiplex PCR. The study's processing was this. Within the assay, amplification of reference gene primers was used to estimate how many nucleated cells each sample contained. To quantify the absolute abundance of each unique TCRbeta CDR3 rearrangement, sequence reads were collapsed and filtered. For each sample, productive Simpson clonality was calculated as the square root of Simpson's diversity index across productive rearrangements. TCRdb took over this immuneACCESS table, retaining in-frame rearrangements with V and J assigned. Such tables are incomplete; in checked studies, under half of the missing clones stem from an unresolved V gene, and the remainder is unexplained. That table furnishes V, J and clone size, whereas the DNA furnished D and trimming. Recorded for this sample are 200,000 to 250,000 clones; about 85% of them occurred a single time. 15% to 20% of the sample lies in the top ten.

The data derive from a study of blood T cell repertoires in COVID-19 (dated by TCRdb to 2018 to 2021). About the investigation overall: Samples covering the acute and convalescent phases of COVID-19 were provided by collaborators in the United States, Italy and Spain. The prospective study material was composed of cDNA or gDNA derived from T cells, B-cell-depleted T cells, or PBMCs. The dataset comprised deeply sampled blood TCRbeta repertoires from subjects exposed to, actively infected with, or recovered from COVID-19. The repertoires were released in a freely available public database intended as a resource for research on the immune response to SARS-CoV-2. Samples came from the ongoing ImmuneRACE study (first 160 participants) plus 1,254 subjects from 6 global collaborators. Nearly every sample came with metadata listing a de-identified subject ID, COVID-19 status, age in years and sex. HLA class I and class II types, where available, came from metadata supplied by the sample provider rather than from assay-based typing. What the study reported, not specific to this receptor: The quantity of clinical and demographic metadata differed by source and by participant and was supplied without curation.

The collaborating institutions used their own protocols to collect whole blood in K2EDTA tubes. Collaborator samples were shipped for TCRbeta analysis as frozen whole blood, isolated PBMCs, or DNA extracted from either sample type. Including the terminal cysteine and phenylalanine, the CDR3 comprises 15 residues. Left in the record is the CDR3 DNA by itself, 45 bases read in frame from the first base. The germline V end is reduced by 2 bases and the J end by 3 bases; junction bases left unmatched: 2. According to the germline V gene, CDR1 reads SGDLS and CDR2 reads YYNGEE. The source material was peripheral blood. The chain links TRBV9 with TRBJ2-3, and 11 bases in between align with TRBD1. The sequence came from an elderly woman with active or convalescent COVID-19. The bases read TGTGCCAGCAGCGTGGACAGGGGGCCGACAGATACGCAGTATTTT. This sequence encodes CASSVDRGPTDTQYF.